The 14 T cell receptor beta chains below were found in one sample sequenced in a study of human T cells and chemical hapten exposure. One entry per CDR3 protein results from TCRdb running MiXCR on the RACE reads. The sample lists under 200,000 distinct CDR3 sequences, about 31% occurring once. Sample time point: pre-sensitization, week 0. As for treatment: therapeutic diphenylcyclopropenone sensitization with weekly scalp DPC. Specimen: whole blood, collected in connection with sensitization to the hapten diphenylcyclopropenone (DPC). These receptor sequences come from a woman aged 25 to 39 with alopecia areata. Some clones in this sample may be carry-over from other donors' samples.

The V and J genes are TRBV7-8 and TRBJ2-7, with TRBD1 identical over 7 bases. J was trimmed by 7 bases and V by 5 bases; bases with no gene match: 14. CDR3 length: 15 amino acids. CDR1 SGHVS and CDR2 FQNEAQ come from the germline V gene. The CDR3: CASSPRTGPRGEQYF. The CDR3 DNA follows: TGTGCCAGCAGCCCAAGGACAGGCCCACGAGGTGAGCAGTACTTC.

This clonotype was detected only a few times. J is TRBJ1-6 and V is TRBV6-5; D ambiguous. The length of the CDR3 is 14 residues. V lost 6 bases, J lost 9 bases, and 15 bases lay in between. The germline gives CDR1 MNHEY, CDR2 SVGAGI. Here the CDR3 reads CASRSDPRGSPLHF. As DNA, the CDR3 is TGTGCCAGCAGGTCAGACCCACGGGGTTCACCCCTCCACTTT.

This clonotype occurred a few times. This chain joins TRBV28 and TRBJ1-2; possibly TRBD1 for D (6 bases). Germline CDR1 MDHEN, CDR2 SYDVKM. The CDR3 is 14 residues long. The V end lost 3 bases, the J end lost 6 bases, and 14 bases lay between the germline ends. The CDR3 DNA reads TGTGCCAGCAGTTTGCCTTGGGGGGCCAATGGCTACACCTTC. Protein product: CASSLPWGANGYTF.

A few counts support this clonotype. Here the CDR3 reads CASMTSGSYEQYF. The CDR3 DNA reads as TGTGCCAGCATGACTAGCGGGAGCTACGAGCAGTACTTC. The chain links TRBV6-1 to TRBJ2-7, with TRBD2 matching 12 bases. Trimming at V came to 7 bases and at J to 3 bases, leaving 1 base not matched to a gene. Germline CDR1 reads MNHNS; CDR2 reads SASEGT. CDR3 length: 13 residues.

The chain links TRBV29-1 to TRBJ1-5; 7 nucleotides align to TRBD1. Germline V lookup: CDR1 SQVTM, CDR2 ANQGSEA. CDR3 length: 13 residues. J was trimmed by 6 bases and V by 4 bases; bases with no gene match: 6. CDR3 residues: CSVGQGSGQPQHF. CDR3 DNA sequence: TGCAGCGTTGGACAGGGTTCGGGTCAGCCCCAGCATTTT.

Here the CDR3 DNA reads TGTGCCAGCAGCTTGGCGCAGCAAGAGACCCAGTACTTC. Residues: CASSLAQQETQYF. The chain combines TRBV11-2 with TRBJ2-5, with unresolved D. Per germline, CDR1 SGHAT and CDR2 FQNNGV. V lost 3 bases and J lost 2, with 7 bases in between. This CDR3 has 13 amino acids.

Many counts were recorded for this clonotype. The chain is built from TRBV7-9 and TRBJ1-1; possibly TRBD1 for D (5 bases). The ends were cut back, 5 bases at V and 10 bases at J, with 14 bases in the middle. Germline lookup yields CDR1 SEHNR and CDR2 FQNEAQ (reference sequence). This CDR3 contains 12 residues. The CDR3 coding sequence is TGTGCCAGCAGCCCCGGTCGGCAGGGAGCTTTCTTT. Protein sequence: CASSPGRQGAFF.

The CDR3 nucleotides read TGTGCCAGCAGCTCCAGCGCGGGAGGGCTAAGCGTCTACAATGAGCAGTTCTTC. Residues: CASSSSAGGLSVYNEQFF. This rearrangement joins TRBV7-9 to TRBJ2-1; 9 bases line up with TRBD2. The CDR3 contains 18 residues. Germline V gene sequence: CDR1 SEHNR, CDR2 FQNEAQ (reference sequence). J lost 3 bases, V lost 4 bases, and 13 bases had no gene match.

This chain connects TRBV2 to TRBJ1-6; no clear D gene. V lost 3 bases and J lost 0, with 9 bases in between. The CDR3 loop spans 16 amino acids. CDR1 and CDR2 (germline): SNHLY, FYNNEI. In DNA, the CDR3 is TGTGCCAGCAGTGAGATCCAGATCTCCTATAATTCACCCCTCCACTTT. Protein: CASSEIQISYNSPLHF.

The chain carries TRBV6-6 and TRBJ1-6, with 9 bases aligning to TRBD1. The germline CDR1 and CDR2 sequences are MNHNY and SVGAGI (reference sequence). V was clipped by 2 bases and J by 10 bases; unmatched bases: 12. This CDR3 region has 17 residues. The DNA for the CDR3 is TGTGCCAGCAGTTACACCTCCCCGGGACAGGGTAACTCACCCCTCCACTTT. It specifies CASSYTSPGQGNSPLHF.

This clonotype was counted between two and nine times. The rearrangement uses TRBV13 and TRBJ1-5; D uncertain. With 0 bases removed from V and 6 bases from J, the gap between germline ends came to 3 bases. The CDR3 consists of 12 residues. Germline V gene lookup returns CDR1 PRHDT and CDR2 FYEKMQ (reference sequence). CDR3: CASSLGGQPQHF. The CDR3 bases are TGTGCCAGCAGCTTAGGGGGTCAGCCCCAGCATTTT.

This clonotype was counted a few times. The rearrangement joins TRBV3-1 to TRBJ1-5, with 8 bases identical to TRBD1. V trimming: 4 bases; J trimming: 7 bases; junction bases outside the gene matches: 6. Germline V lookup: CDR1 LGHDT, CDR2 YNNKEL (reference sequence). The CDR3 runs 14 residues. The CDR3: CASSLTGARQPQHF. The DNA of the CDR3 is TGTGCCAGCAGCCTGACAGGGGCGCGGCAGCCCCAGCATTTT.

This clonotype was detected only a few times. The V call is TRBV28, the J call TRBJ2-2, with D possibly being TRBD2 (5 bases). The CDR3 covers 14 residues. CDR1 and CDR2 from the germline V gene are MDHEN and SYDVKM. Trimming cost V 4 bases and J 4 bases, with 10 bases left between them. The CDR3 here is CASSSGMLTGELFF. DNA for the CDR3: TGTGCCAGCAGTTCGGGAATGCTCACCGGGGAGCTGTTTTTT.

This chain uses TRBV7-2 with TRBJ2-2; no reliable D call. This CDR3 has 13 amino acids. Trimming took 1 base from V and 6 from J, leaving 6 bases between them. Germline CDR1 reads SGHTA; CDR2 reads FQGNSA. CDR3 sequence: CASSLGVPGELFF. The CDR3, as DNA: TGTGCCAGCAGCTTAGGGGTTCCCGGGGAGCTGTTTTTT.